This TCR beta chain was found in a study of blood T cell repertoires in COVID-19. Study-level information: T cells, B-cell-depleted T cells, or PBMCs provided the cDNA or gDNA that served as material.

TCRdb's copy holds only in-frame clones and misses some; the assay was immunoSEQ multiplex PCR. The data hold under 400,000 clones, with around 90% observed a single time. V dropped 0 bases and J dropped 7 bases, with 14 bases sitting between them. Germline V gene lookup returns CDR1 SGDLS and CDR2 YYNGEE. CDR3 size: 16 residues. The clonotype originates from a woman aged 60-75 years with COVID-19, enrolled during active disease. This chain connects TRBV9 to TRBJ1-6, with a tentative D call TRBD1 (5 bases). Sequenced input: peripheral blood. CDR3 amino acids: CASSVGGGARNSPLHF. The CDR3, as DNA: TGTGCCAGCAGCGTAGGAGGTGGGGCGAGGAATTCACCCCTCCACTTT.